This paragraph covers one T cell receptor (beta chain) sequence. Antigen specificity is unknown. Method: immunoSEQ multiplex PCR; TCRdb's copy keeps in-frame clones and lacks some. The sample yields 46,000 or so clones, around 92% seen once. This record belongs to a study of OX40 agonist ivuxolimab in advanced cancers. Notes on the study in general: The average count of expanded clones was higher among CD8+ T cells than among CD4+. The study observed clonal expansion of CD4+ and CD8+ blood T cells by week 6 at 0.1 to 3.0 mg/kg.

Germline V gene lookup returns CDR1 MNHEY and CDR2 SVGAGI. V lost 2 bases to trimming and J lost 5 bases; unmatched junction nucleotides: 3. This CDR3 region has 14 residues. The chain uses TRBV6-5 and TRBJ2-5, with 9 nucleotides matching TRBD1. This receptor was taken from an adult with an advanced solid tumor such as melanoma, head and neck, liver or kidney cancer. This specimen was CD4+ or CD8+ T cells sorted from blood, taken in a trial of the OX40 agonist ivuxolimab. The CDR3 is CASSYGTGRETQYF. CDR3 DNA: TGTGCCAGCAGTTACGGGACAGGGCGGGAGACCCAGTACTTC.